A single sample is the source of the 9 T cell receptor beta chains below, sequenced in a study of blood T cell repertoires in COVID-19. Data came from immunoSEQ multiplex PCR; TCRdb stores just in-frame clones and leaves some out. Among about 90,000 clones listed, around 85% were seen once. Sequencing was performed on peripheral blood. The receptors come from a man older than 75 with active or convalescent COVID-19.

This sequence joins TRBV7-9 and TRBJ1-2, with TRBD1 matching 7 bases. The CDR3 sequence is 13 residues long. Germline CDR1 and CDR2: SEHNR and FQNEAQ (reference sequence). V gave up 5 bases and J gave up 4 bases; unmatched junction bases: 4. The CDR3 DNA follows: TGTGCCAGCAGCCCGACAGGGACCTATGGCTACACCTTC. This encodes CASSPTGTYGYTF. Complete variable domain (other parts from reference TRBV7-9 and TRBJ1-2): DTGVSQNPRHKITKRGQNVTFRCDPISEHNRLYWYRQTLGQGPEFLTYFQNEAQLEKSRLLSDRFSAERPKGSFSTLEIQRTEQGDSAMYLCASSPTGTYGYTFGSGTRLTVV.

This clone was picked up one time. The chain has TRBV2 and TRBJ2-1; 8 nucleotides match TRBD2. The V gene end was trimmed by 7 bases and the J gene end by 5 bases; junction bases not matched to a gene: 10. The CDR3 runs 15 residues. Germline CDR1 reads SNHLY; CDR2 reads FYNNEI. CDR3 sequence: CASKATGLVDNEQFF. CDR3 nucleotides: TGTGCCAGCAAAGCAACGGGACTAGTGGACAATGAGCAGTTCTTC.

As DNA, the CDR3 is TGTGCCAGCAGCCAAGATAGCAGGGTGGGTTCGGTAGCTTTCTTT. It specifies CASSQDSRVGSVAFF. V usage is TRBV4-2 and J usage is TRBJ1-1, with a weak D call TRBD1 (5 bases). Trimming removed 0 bases at V and 10 bases at J, with 18 bases between. Germline assignment: CDR1 LGHNA and CDR2 YNFKEQ. The CDR3 length is 15 residues.

The gene calls are TRBV14 and TRBJ1-1, with 8 positions matching TRBD1. Germline trimming cut 3 bases from V and 4 bases from J; bases unmatched to any gene: 10. Germline V gene sequence: CDR1 SGHDN, CDR2 FVKESK. The CDR3 runs to 16 residues. The CDR3 nucleotides are TGTGCCAGCAGCCACGGACGTCAGGGGGCGGTCACTGAAGCTTTCTTT. Encoded protein: CASSHGRQGAVTEAFF.

The chain combines TRBV7-2 with TRBJ1-2; D call uncertain. Per the germline V gene, CDR1 is SGHTA and CDR2 is FQGNSA. The CDR3 runs 14 residues. Trimming shortened V by 1 base and J by 4 bases, and 10 bases separated the two germline ends. Here the CDR3 reads CASSLDPGTYGYTF. The CDR3 coding sequence is TGTGCCAGCAGCTTAGATCCGGGAACCTATGGCTACACCTTC.

V gene TRBV9 combines with J gene TRBJ1-2; TRBD1 agrees at 11 bases. The germline V gene encodes CDR1 SGDLS and CDR2 YYNGEE. The CDR3 is made up of 16 amino acids. V gave up 4 bases and J gave up 4 bases; unmatched junction bases: 9. DNA of the CDR3: TGTGCCAGCAGCAAAGGGACAGGGGGGTGGGGCTATGGCTACACCTTC. It codes for CASSKGTGGWGYGYTF.

The chain joins TRBV10-3 to TRBJ1-6; a weak D match, TRBD1 (5 bases). Germline V lookup: CDR1 ENHRY, CDR2 SYGVKD. V lost 4 bases, J lost 7 bases, and 14 bases lay in between. This CDR3 comprises 15 residues. This CDR3 reads CAISAAGRENSPLHF. The CDR3 DNA reads as TGTGCCATCAGTGCGGCAGGGAGGGAAAATTCACCCCTCCACTTT.

This clone has just a few counts. The chain carries TRBV5-4 and TRBJ2-3; D is possibly TRBD2 (5 bases). V lost 3 bases and J 0 bases, leaving 5 bases between the germline ends. This CDR3 contains 13 residues. CDR1 is SGHNT and CDR2 is YYREEE in the germline V gene (reference sequence). CDR3 in amino acids: CASSWTSTDTQYF. CDR3 coding DNA: TGTGCCAGCAGCTGGACTAGCACAGATACGCAGTATTTT.

The CDR3 reads CASSMGAEAYDEKLFF. CDR3 nucleotide sequence: TGTGCCAGTAGTATGGGGGCAGAGGCGTATGATGAAAAACTGTTTTTT. The chain employs TRBV19 and TRBJ1-4; D is perhaps TRBD1 (6 bases). The CDR3 is 16 amino acids. Per germline, CDR1 LNHDA and CDR2 SQIVND (reference sequence). V was pared by 3 bases and J by 6 bases, with 17 bases between.